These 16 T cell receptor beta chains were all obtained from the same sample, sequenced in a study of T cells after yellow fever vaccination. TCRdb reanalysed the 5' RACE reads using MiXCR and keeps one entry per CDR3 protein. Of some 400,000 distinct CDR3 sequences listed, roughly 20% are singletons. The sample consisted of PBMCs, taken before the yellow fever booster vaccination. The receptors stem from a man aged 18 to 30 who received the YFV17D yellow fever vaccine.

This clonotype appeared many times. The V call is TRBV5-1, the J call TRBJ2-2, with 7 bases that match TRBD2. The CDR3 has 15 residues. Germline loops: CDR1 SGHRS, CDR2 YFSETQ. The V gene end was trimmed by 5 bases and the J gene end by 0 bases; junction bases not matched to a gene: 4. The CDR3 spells CASRSLATNTGELFF. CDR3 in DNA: TGCGCCAGCAGGTCACTAGCGACGAACACCGGGGAGCTGTTTTTT.

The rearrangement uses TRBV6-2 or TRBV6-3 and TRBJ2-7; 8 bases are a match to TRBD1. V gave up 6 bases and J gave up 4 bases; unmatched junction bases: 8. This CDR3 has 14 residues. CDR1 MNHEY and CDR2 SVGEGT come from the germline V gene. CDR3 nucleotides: TGTGCCAGCAGGCTGGACAGGGCCAGATACGAGCAGTACTTC. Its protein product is CASRLDRARYEQYF.

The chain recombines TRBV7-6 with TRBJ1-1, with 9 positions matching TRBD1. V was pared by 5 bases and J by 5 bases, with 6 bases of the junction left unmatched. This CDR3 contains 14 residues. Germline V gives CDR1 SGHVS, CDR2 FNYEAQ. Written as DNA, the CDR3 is TGTGCCAGCAGCGGGGGACAGGGATCGACTGAAGCTTTCTTT. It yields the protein CASSGGQGSTEAFF.

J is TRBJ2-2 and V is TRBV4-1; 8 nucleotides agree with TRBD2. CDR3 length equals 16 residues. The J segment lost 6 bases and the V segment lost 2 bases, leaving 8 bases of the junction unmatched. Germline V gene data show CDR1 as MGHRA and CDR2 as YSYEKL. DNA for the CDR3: TGCGCCAGCAGCCAATTTAGCGGGAACGACGCCGGGGAGCTGTTTTTT. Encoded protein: CASSQFSGNDAGELFF.

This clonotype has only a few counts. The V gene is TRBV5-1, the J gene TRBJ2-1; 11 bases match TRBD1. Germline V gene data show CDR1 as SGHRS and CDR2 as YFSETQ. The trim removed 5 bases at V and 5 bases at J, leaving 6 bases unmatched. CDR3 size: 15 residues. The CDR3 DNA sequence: TGCGCCAGCAGTTGGGGGACAGGGGGGCACAATGAGCAGTTCTTC. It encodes CASSWGTGGHNEQFF.

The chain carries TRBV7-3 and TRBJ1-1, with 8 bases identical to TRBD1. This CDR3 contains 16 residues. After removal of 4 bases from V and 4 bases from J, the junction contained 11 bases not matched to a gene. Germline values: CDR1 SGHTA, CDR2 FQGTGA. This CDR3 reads CASSSSGQGRSTEAFF. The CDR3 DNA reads TGTGCCAGCAGCTCTTCAGGACAGGGACGGTCCACTGAAGCTTTCTTT.

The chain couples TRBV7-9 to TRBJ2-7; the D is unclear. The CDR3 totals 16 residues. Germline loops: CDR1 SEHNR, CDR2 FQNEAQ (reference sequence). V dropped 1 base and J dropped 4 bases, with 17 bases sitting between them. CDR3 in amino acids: CASSLEFSMGPYEQYF. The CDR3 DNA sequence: TGTGCCAGCAGCTTAGAATTTTCTATGGGTCCTTACGAGCAGTACTTC. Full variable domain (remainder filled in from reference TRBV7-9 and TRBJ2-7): DTGVSQNPRHKITKRGQNVTFRCDPISEHNRLYWYRQTLGQGPEFLTYFQNEAQLEKSRLLSDRFSAERPKGSFSTLEIQRTEQGDSAMYLCASSLEFSMGPYEQYFGPGTRLTVT.

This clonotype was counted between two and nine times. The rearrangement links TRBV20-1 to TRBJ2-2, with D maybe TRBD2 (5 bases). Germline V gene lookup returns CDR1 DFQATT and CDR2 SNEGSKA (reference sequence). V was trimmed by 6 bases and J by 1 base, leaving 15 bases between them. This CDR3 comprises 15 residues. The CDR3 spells CSAPEPGRNTGELFF. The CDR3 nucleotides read TGCAGTGCCCCTGAACCGGGGAGGAACACCGGGGAGCTGTTTTTT.

The CDR3 nucleotides are TGTGCCAGCAGCCGGAACTCTGGGGCCAACGTCCTGACTTTC. Amino acids: CASSRNSGANVLTF. This chain connects TRBV7-2 to TRBJ2-6, with D hard to call. CDR3 length equals 14 residues. The germline V and J ends were trimmed by 5 bases and 0 bases, with 5 bases remaining between them. Germline lookup yields CDR1 SGHTA and CDR2 FQGNSA.

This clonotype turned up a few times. CDR3 sequence (DNA): TGCGCCAGCAGCTTGGTCAGGGGGGACACTGAAGCTTTCTTT. It yields the protein CASSLVRGDTEAFF. This chain uses TRBV5-1 with TRBJ1-1; 7 nucleotides align to TRBD1. CDR1 SGHRS and CDR2 YFSETQ come from the germline V gene. Trimming cost V 0 bases and J 3 bases; bases outside gene matches: 2. This CDR3 comprises 14 residues.

CDR3 protein: CASTLWTGGGMNTEAFF. The CDR3 region has the DNA TGTGCCAGCACCCTATGGACAGGGGGCGGAATGAACACTGAAGCTTTCTTT. V is TRBV21-1 and J is TRBJ1-1; the D segment call TRBD1 is taken from the table without a DNA check. TRBV21-1 is given as a pseudogene. The CDR3 is 17 residues long.

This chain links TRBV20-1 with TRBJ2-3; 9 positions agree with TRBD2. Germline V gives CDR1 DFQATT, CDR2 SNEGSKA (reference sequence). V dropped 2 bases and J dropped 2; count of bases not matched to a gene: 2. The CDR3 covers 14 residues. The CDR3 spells CSARRGGATDTQYF. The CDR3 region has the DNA TGCAGTGCTAGACGCGGGGGGGCCACAGATACGCAGTATTTT.

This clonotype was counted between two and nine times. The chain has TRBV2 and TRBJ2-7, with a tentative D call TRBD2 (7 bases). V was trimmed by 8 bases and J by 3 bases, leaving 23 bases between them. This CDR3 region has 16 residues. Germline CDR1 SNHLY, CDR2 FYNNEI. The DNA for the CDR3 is TGTGCCAGCCGGGGGGAAAAACAGGGATTGAGCTACGAGCAGTACTTC. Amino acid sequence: CASRGEKQGLSYEQYF.

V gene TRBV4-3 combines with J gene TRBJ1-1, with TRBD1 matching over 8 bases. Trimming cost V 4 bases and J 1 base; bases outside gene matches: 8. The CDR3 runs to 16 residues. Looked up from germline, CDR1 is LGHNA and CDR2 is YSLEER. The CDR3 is CASSRVTGTGNTEAFF. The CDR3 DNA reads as TGCGCCAGCAGCCGGGTAACCGGGACAGGGAACACTGAAGCTTTCTTT.

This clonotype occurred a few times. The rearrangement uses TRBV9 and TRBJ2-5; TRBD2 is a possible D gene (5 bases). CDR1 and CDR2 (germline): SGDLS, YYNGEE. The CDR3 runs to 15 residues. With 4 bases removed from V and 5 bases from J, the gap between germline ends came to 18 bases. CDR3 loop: CASSPSSGLTETQYF. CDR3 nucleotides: TGTGCCAGCAGCCCCTCATCGGGGTTAACGGAGACCCAGTACTTC.

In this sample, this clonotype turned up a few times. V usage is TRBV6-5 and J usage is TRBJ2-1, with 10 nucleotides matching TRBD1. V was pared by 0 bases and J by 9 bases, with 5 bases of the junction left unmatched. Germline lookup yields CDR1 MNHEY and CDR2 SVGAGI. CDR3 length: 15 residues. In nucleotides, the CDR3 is TGTGCCAGCAGTTACTCAGGGACAGGGGAATTTGAGCAGTTCTTC. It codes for CASSYSGTGEFEQFF.